The 21 T cell receptor beta chains presented below share a single source sample, sequenced in a study of response to subunit inactivated influenza vaccine. TCRdb independently ran MiXCR on the RT-PCR reads; one entry per CDR3 protein. The table records about 780,000 distinct CDR3 sequences, about 18% of them present only once. The specimen was PBMCs from blood, collected 4 to 6 days after vaccination. These receptor sequences come from a man aged 45-65 years who received an inactivated influenza vaccine.

This clonotype was recorded at least ten times. The chain has TRBV15 and TRBJ2-7, with TRBD1 matching 9 bases. This CDR3 is 15 amino acids long. V lost 1 base, J lost 5 bases, and 6 bases stayed unmatched. The germline V gene encodes CDR1 LNHNV and CDR2 YYDKDF (reference sequence). CDR3: CATSRGGTGNHEQYF. The CDR3, as DNA: TGTGCCACCAGCAGAGGGGGGACAGGGAATCACGAGCAGTACTTC. The whole variable domain, remainder taken from reference TRBV15 and TRBJ2-7, is DAMVIQNPRYQVTQFGKPVTLSCSQTLNHNVMYWYQQKSSQAPKLLFHYYDKDFNNEADTPDNFQSRRPNTSFCFLDIRSPGLGDTAMYLCATSRGGTGNHEQYFGPGTRLTVT.

The sample holds a few counts of this clonotype. The rearrangement uses TRBV12-3 or TRBV12-4 and TRBJ2-6; D gene unclear. Deletions cut 6 bases from V and 1 base from J, with 4 bases between. The CDR3 contains 13 residues. This CDR3 is CASRTSGANVLTF. CDR3 nucleotide sequence: TGTGCCAGCAGAACTTCTGGGGCCAACGTCCTGACTTTC.

The chain uses TRBV4-2 and TRBJ2-2; either TRBD1 or TRBD2 may fit D (5 bases each). Germline V gene sequence: CDR1 LGHNA, CDR2 YNFKEQ. Trimming left V 0 bases short and J 6 bases short, with 14 bases between. The CDR3 spans 16 residues. The CDR3, as DNA: TGTGCCAGCAGCCAAGATAGGGAGTGGGGCCCCGGGGAGCTGTTTTTT. As protein: CASSQDREWGPGELFF.

This clonotype has only one observation. The chain joins TRBV7-8 to TRBJ2-1; possible D gene TRBD2, 5 bases. Germline V lookup: CDR1 SGHVS, CDR2 FQNEAQ. CDR3 length: 16 residues. Trimming took off 5 bases at V and 0 bases at J, with 14 bases between the two ends. Written as DNA, the CDR3 is TGTGCCAGCAGCGGGGAGAATTATGTCTCCTACAATGAGCAGTTCTTC. It specifies CASSGENYVSYNEQFF.

The rearrangement joins TRBV20-1 to TRBJ2-5, with D possibly called TRBD1 or TRBD2 (6 bases each). CDR1 is DFQATT and CDR2 is SNEGSKA in the germline V gene (reference sequence). CDR3 length: 13 residues. Deletions cut 2 bases from V and 1 base from J, with 8 bases between. CDR3 sequence reads: CSARRGAQETQYF. The CDR3 DNA sequence: TGCAGTGCTAGAAGGGGGGCCCAAGAGACCCAGTACTTC.

In its sample, this clonotype was seen a few times. The chain employs TRBV5-1 and TRBJ2-1; 8 bases are a match to TRBD2. In germline, CDR1 is SGHRS, CDR2 YFSETQ. This CDR3 is built from 17 residues. J was trimmed by 3 bases and V by 3 bases; bases with no gene match: 11. Written as DNA, the CDR3 is TGCGCCAGCAGCTATAGCGTTAGCGGGGCGGGCTACAATGAGCAGTTCTTC. It is translated as CASSYSVSGAGYNEQFF. The full variable domain, rest sourced from reference TRBV5-1 and TRBJ2-1, is KAGVTQTPRYLIKTRGQQVTLSCSPISGHRSVSWYQQTPGQGLQFLFEYFSETQRNKGNFPGRFSGRQFSNSRSEMNVSTLELGDSALYLCASSYSVSGAGYNEQFFGPGTRLTVL.

The genes are TRBV7-9 and TRBJ2-7; 10 bases match TRBD2. The CDR3 is 13 residues long. The V gene's germline CDR1 is SEHNR and CDR2 FQNEAQ (reference sequence). After removal of 4 bases from V and 5 bases from J, the junction contained 2 bases not matched to a gene. Here the CDR3 reads CASSSSGGDEQYF. CDR3 bases: TGTGCCAGCAGCTCCAGCGGGGGGGACGAGCAGTACTTC.

V is TRBV20-1 and J is TRBJ2-5; 9 nucleotides align to TRBD1. CDR1 and CDR2 from the germline V gene are DFQATT and SNEGSKA (reference sequence). The CDR3 consists of 13 residues. V lost 2 bases and J lost 5; bases outside the gene matches: 3. CDR3 nucleotide sequence: TGCAGTGCTAGAACAGGGGGCAGGGAGACCCAGTACTTC. Its translation: CSARTGGRETQYF.

This clonotype has a handful of counts. This chain links TRBV5-6 with TRBJ2-4, with 7 bases identical to TRBD2. CDR1 and CDR2 (germline): SGHDT, YYEEEE. V dropped 5 bases and J dropped 7; count of bases not matched to a gene: 9. The CDR3 has 14 residues. The CDR3 reads CASSKPGGSNIQYF. As DNA, the CDR3 is TGTGCCAGCAGTAAACCGGGAGGATCGAACATTCAGTACTTC.

This clonotype has only a few counts. The rearrangement joins TRBV29-1 to TRBJ2-1, with 10 bases matching TRBD1. The length of the CDR3 is 13 residues. The V segment lost 3 bases and the J segment 6 bases; nucleotides outside the gene matches: 2. The germline V gene has CDR1 SQVTM and CDR2 ANQGSEA. CDR3 region: CSVEGTGVNEQFF. Written as DNA, the CDR3 is TGCAGCGTTGAGGGGACAGGGGTCAATGAGCAGTTCTTC.

Only a few counts were recorded for this clonotype. The chain recombines TRBV6-5 with TRBJ2-7; D possibly corresponds to TRBD1 (5 bases). The ends were cut back, 1 base at V and 6 bases at J, with 13 bases in the middle. In germline, CDR1 is MNHEY, CDR2 SVGAGI. CDR3 length: 14 amino acids. CDR3 protein: CASSYLSGLGEQYF. The CDR3 DNA is TGTGCCAGCAGTTACTTGTCAGGGTTGGGCGAGCAGTACTTC.

This chain joins TRBV20-1 and TRBJ1-6; 9 positions agree with TRBD1. The ends lost 6 bases at V and 7 bases at J; junction bases unmatched: 4. Germline CDR1 DFQATT, CDR2 SNEGSKA (reference sequence). The CDR3 runs to 13 residues. The CDR3: CSAVGQGNSPLHF. The CDR3 DNA sequence: TGCAGTGCAGTGGGACAGGGCAATTCACCCCTCCACTTT.

This chain links TRBV6-5 with TRBJ1-2, with 8 bases identical to TRBD1. V shed 0 bases and J 2 bases; nucleotides not matched to a gene: 14. The CDR3 contains 19 residues. Germline CDR1 and CDR2: MNHEY and SVGAGI. The CDR3, as DNA: TGTGCCAGCAGTTACTCGAAGAGCGGGACAGGCGCCCAAAACTATGGCTACACCTTC. Encoded protein: CASSYSKSGTGAQNYGYTF.

The V gene is TRBV4-3, the J gene TRBJ2-7; D may correspond to TRBD1 or TRBD2 (5 bases each). The CDR3 loop spans 13 amino acids. CDR1 is LGHNA, CDR2 YSLEER, per germline. Trimming left V 2 bases short and J 7 bases short, with 12 bases between. The DNA of the CDR3 is TGCGCCAGCAGCCAAATCCCTGGGACGGAGCAGTACTTC. Its translation is CASSQIPGTEQYF.

The rearrangement links TRBV20-1 to TRBJ2-1, with TRBD2 matching over 7 bases. In germline, CDR1 is DFQATT, CDR2 SNEGSKA (reference sequence). The CDR3 runs 15 residues. With V trimmed by 6 bases and J by 2 bases, 10 bases remained unmatched. CDR3: CSAHKWRGTYNEQFF. The CDR3 DNA follows: TGCAGTGCCCATAAATGGCGGGGGACCTACAATGAGCAGTTCTTC.

The chain uses TRBV20-1 and TRBJ2-1, with 7 bases matching TRBD2. Germline CDR1 DFQATT, CDR2 SNEGSKA (reference sequence). The length of the CDR3 is 14 residues. J was trimmed by 5 bases and V by 4 bases; bases with no gene match: 8. CDR3 nucleotides: TGCAGTGCTAATGGGGTGCTAGCGGACAATGAGCAGTTCTTC. Protein sequence: CSANGVLADNEQFF.

The chain combines TRBV12-3 or TRBV12-4 with TRBJ2-7, with 7 bases matching TRBD2. V shed 5 bases and J 6 bases; nucleotides not matched to a gene: 10. There are 14 residues in the CDR3. CDR3 nucleotide sequence: TGTGCCAGCAGTCAATGGACTAGTTTGCTCGAGCAGTACTTC. This sequence encodes CASSQWTSLLEQYF.

This clonotype was seen many times. V usage is TRBV5-1 and J usage is TRBJ2-2; no clear D. The CDR3 spans 15 residues. Germline-derived CDR1 and CDR2 are SGHRS and YFSETQ. V was clipped by 1 base and J by 5 bases, with 12 bases between them. The CDR3 DNA reads TGCGCCAGCAGCTTGCCGTGGGGTGATACCGGGGAGCTGTTTTTT. It yields the protein CASSLPWGDTGELFF. The variable domain in full, completed from reference TRBV5-1 and TRBJ2-2, reads KAGVTQTPRYLIKTRGQQVTLSCSPISGHRSVSWYQQTPGQGLQFLFEYFSETQRNKGNFPGRFSGRQFSNSRSEMNVSTLELGDSALYLCASSLPWGDTGELFFGEGSRLTVL.

DNA of the CDR3: TGTGCCACCAGCACCTTCGACAGGGGGCCCCAAGAGACCCAGTACTTC. The encoded protein is CATSTFDRGPQETQYF. The chain couples TRBV15 to TRBJ2-5; 10 nucleotides align to TRBD1. Losses at the gene ends were 4 bases for V and 1 base for J; bases not matched to a gene: 6. This CDR3 is 16 amino acids long. Germline CDR1 reads LNHNV; CDR2 reads YYDKDF (reference sequence).

A few counts support this clonotype. The V and J genes are TRBV5-1 and TRBJ2-7; D not resolved. V lost 0 bases and J 4 bases, leaving 11 bases between the germline ends. Germline V lookup: CDR1 SGHRS, CDR2 YFSETQ. The CDR3 runs 14 residues. This CDR3 reads CASSLAQRTYEQYF. DNA of the CDR3: TGCGCCAGCAGCTTGGCACAGCGAACTTACGAGCAGTACTTC.

Many counts were recorded for this clonotype. This chain connects TRBV20-1 to TRBJ2-5; 9 bases map to TRBD2. Germline V CDR1 and CDR2: DFQATT, SNEGSKA (reference sequence). This CDR3 is 15 amino acids long. The J segment lost 5 bases and the V segment lost 4 bases, leaving 11 bases of the junction unmatched. The chain's CDR3 is CSAIQFGTSRETQYF. The CDR3 DNA reads as TGCAGTGCTATCCAGTTCGGGACTAGCAGGGAGACCCAGTACTTC.